The following is a T cell receptor beta chain sequence with its context. The data stem from a study of sequential checkpoint blockade in melanoma. On the study more broadly: Randomization was 1:1 between first-line nivolumab→ipilimumab and ipilimumab→nivolumab.

Documented treatment: randomized to nivolumab then ipilimumab (arm A) or the reverse (arm B). The data were produced by immunoSEQ multiplex PCR, yet TCRdb's version contains in-frame clones alone and is incomplete. Of fewer than 35,000 clones detected, 86% appear once; the ten largest clones hold 22%. Sequenced here: CD8+ T cells sorted from blood (inferred from file names), sampled from a patient given nivolumab and ipilimumab in sequence. The clonotype comes from a human donor with melanoma.

CDR3 bases: TGTGCCAGCAGCTTAGTGGGGGGTCGGGAGACCCAGTACTTC. Translating gives CASSLVGGRETQYF. The chain links TRBV7-9 to TRBJ2-5; D is perhaps TRBD2 (6 bases). Germline V CDR1 and CDR2: SEHNR, FQNEAQ (reference sequence). The CDR3 extends over 14 amino acids. V lost 1 base and J lost 5, with 11 bases in between.